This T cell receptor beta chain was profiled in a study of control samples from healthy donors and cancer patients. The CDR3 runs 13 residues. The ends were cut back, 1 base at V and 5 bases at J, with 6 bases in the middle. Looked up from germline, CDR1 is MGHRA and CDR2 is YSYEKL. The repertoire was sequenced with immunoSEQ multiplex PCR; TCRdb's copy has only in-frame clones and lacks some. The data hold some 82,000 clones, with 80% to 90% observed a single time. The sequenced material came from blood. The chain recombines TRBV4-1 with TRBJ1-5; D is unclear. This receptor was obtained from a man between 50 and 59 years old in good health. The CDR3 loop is CASSQVMDQPQHF. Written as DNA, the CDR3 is TGCGCCAGCAGCCAAGTAATGGATCAGCCCCAGCATTTT.